This TCR beta chain comes out of a study of CD8 T cells in Susac syndrome. This clonotype was observed a few times. Sequencing targeted TCR beta in T cells from blood (CD8+ and CD4+). TEMRA cells were enriched by FACS, and CD4+ and CD8+ T cells were negatively isolated. V lost 3 bases, J lost 4 bases, and 9 bases lay in between. The CDR3 has 13 amino acids. Per the germline V gene, CDR1 is KGHSH and CDR2 is LQKENI. It was with random hexamers that roughly 0.45 to 1 ug RNA was reverse transcribed. Each CDR3 protein is one row after TCRdb ran MiXCR on the immunoSEQ multiplex PCR reads. Among around 180,000 distinct CDR3 sequences listed, approximately 93% were seen once.

The TCR sequence derives from a human donor with multiple sclerosis. This chain links TRBV18 with TRBJ1-2; possibly TRBD1 for D (5 bases). Sequenced material: CD4+ T cells from PBMCs. The CDR3 loop is CASSPDRTYGYTF. CDR3 coding DNA: TGTGCCAGCTCACCTGACAGAACCTATGGCTACACCTTC.